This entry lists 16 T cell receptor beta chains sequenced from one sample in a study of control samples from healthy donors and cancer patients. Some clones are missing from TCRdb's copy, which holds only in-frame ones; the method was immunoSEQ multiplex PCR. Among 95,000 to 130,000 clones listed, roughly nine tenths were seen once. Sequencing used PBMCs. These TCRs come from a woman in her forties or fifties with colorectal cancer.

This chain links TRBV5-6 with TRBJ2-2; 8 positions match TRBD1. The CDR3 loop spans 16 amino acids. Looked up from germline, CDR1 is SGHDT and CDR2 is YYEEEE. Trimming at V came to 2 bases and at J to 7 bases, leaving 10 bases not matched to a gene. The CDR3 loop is CASSFYPPGGGGELFF. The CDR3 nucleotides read TGTGCCAGCAGCTTTTACCCCCCAGGGGGCGGCGGGGAGCTGTTTTTT.

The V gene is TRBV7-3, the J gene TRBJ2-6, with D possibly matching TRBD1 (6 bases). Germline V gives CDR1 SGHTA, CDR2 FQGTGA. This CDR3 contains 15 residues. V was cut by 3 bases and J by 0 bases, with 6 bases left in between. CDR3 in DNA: TGTGCCAGCAGCTTGACAGGCTCTGGGGCCAACGTCCTGACTTTC. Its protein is CASSLTGSGANVLTF.

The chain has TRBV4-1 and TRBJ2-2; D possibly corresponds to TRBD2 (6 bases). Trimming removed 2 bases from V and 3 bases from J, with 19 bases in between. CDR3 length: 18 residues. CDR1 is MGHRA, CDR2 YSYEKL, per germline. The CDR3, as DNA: TGCGCCAGCAGCCAACCCTGGGGTACGGGAGACTACACCGGGGAGCTGTTTTTT. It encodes CASSQPWGTGDYTGELFF.

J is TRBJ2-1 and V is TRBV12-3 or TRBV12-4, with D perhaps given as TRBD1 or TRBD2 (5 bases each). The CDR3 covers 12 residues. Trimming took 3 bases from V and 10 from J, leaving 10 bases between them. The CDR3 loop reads CASSFLRDEQFF. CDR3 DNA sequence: TGTGCCAGCAGTTTTCTCAGGGACGAGCAGTTCTTC.

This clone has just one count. The CDR3 nucleotides are TGTGCCAGCAGCGAAGCGGGGGGTCGCGAGCAGTACTTC. This codes for CASSEAGGREQYF. The rearrangement joins TRBV9 to TRBJ2-7; 9 bases map to TRBD2. This CDR3 comprises 13 residues. Trimming removed 3 bases from V and 6 bases from J; junction bases left unmatched: 4. Looked up from germline, CDR1 is SGDLS and CDR2 is YYNGEE.

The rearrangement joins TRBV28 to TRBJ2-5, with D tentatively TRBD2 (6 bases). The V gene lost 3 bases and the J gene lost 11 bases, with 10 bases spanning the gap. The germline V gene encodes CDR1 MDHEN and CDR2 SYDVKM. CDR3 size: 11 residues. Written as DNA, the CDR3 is TGTGCCAGCAGTTTCGGCGGGACGCAGTACTTC. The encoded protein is CASSFGGTQYF.

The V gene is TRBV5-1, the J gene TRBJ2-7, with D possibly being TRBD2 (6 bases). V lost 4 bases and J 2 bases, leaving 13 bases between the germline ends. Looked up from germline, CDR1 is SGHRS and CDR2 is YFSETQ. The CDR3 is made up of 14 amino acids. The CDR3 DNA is TGCGCCAGCAGCCCCGGGACTTCCACCTACGAGCAGTACTTC. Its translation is CASSPGTSTYEQYF.

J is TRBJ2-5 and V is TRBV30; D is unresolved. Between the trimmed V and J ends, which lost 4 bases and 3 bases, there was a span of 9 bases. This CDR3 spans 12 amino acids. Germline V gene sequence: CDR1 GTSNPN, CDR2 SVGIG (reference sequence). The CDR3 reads CAWTRAKETQYF. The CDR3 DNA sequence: TGTGCCTGGACAAGGGCAAAAGAGACCCAGTACTTC.

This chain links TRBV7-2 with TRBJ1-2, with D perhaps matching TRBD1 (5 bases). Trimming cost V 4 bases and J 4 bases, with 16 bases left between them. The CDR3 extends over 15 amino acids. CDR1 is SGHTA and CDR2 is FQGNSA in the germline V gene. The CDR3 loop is CASSSRSSGAYGYTF. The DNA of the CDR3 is TGTGCCAGCAGCTCCCGTTCGTCCGGGGCCTATGGCTACACCTTC. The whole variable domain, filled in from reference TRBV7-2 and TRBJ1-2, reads GAGVSQSPSNKVTEKGKDVELRCDPISGHTALYWYRQSLGQGLEFLIYFQGNSAPDKSGLPSDRFSAERTGGSVSTLTIQRTQQEDSAVYLCASSSRSSGAYGYTFGSGTRLTVV.

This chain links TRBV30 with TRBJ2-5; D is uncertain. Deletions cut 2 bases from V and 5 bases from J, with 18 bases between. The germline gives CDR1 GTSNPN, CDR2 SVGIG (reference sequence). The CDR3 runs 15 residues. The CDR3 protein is CAWSHGEARRETQYF. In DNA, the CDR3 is TGTGCCTGGAGTCACGGCGAGGCCCGGCGGGAGACCCAGTACTTC.

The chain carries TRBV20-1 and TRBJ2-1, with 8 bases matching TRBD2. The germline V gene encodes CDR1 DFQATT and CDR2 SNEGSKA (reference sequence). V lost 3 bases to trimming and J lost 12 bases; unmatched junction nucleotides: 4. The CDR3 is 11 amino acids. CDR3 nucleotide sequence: TGCAGTGCTAGTAGCGGGAACAGGCAGTTCTTC. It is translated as CSASSGNRQFF.

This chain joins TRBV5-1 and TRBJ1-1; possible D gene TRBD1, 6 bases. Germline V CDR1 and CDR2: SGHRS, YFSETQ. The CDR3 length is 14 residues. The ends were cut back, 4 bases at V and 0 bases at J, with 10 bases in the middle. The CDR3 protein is CASSLTGMNTEAFF. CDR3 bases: TGCGCCAGCAGCCTGACAGGCATGAACACTGAAGCTTTCTTT.

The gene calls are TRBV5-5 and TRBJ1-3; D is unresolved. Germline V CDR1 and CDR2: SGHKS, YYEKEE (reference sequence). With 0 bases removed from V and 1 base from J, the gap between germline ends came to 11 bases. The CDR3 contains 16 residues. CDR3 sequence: CASSLGIQSSGNTIYF. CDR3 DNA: TGTGCCAGCAGCTTGGGTATCCAATCTTCTGGAAACACCATATATTTT.

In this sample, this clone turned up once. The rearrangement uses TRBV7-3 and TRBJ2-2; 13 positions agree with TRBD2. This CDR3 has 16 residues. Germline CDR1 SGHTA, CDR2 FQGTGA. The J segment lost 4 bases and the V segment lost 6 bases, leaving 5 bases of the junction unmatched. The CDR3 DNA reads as TGTGCCAGCAGACTAGCGGGAGGGCCCAGCACCGGGGAGCTGTTTTTT. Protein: CASRLAGGPSTGELFF.

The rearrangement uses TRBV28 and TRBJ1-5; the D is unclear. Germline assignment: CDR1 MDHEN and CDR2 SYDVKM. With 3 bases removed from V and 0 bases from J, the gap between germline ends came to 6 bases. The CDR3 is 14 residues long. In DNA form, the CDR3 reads TGTGCCAGCAGTTTGACAAATAGCAATCAGCCCCAGCATTTT. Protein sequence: CASSLTNSNQPQHF. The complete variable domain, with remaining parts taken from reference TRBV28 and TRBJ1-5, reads DVKVTQSSRYLVKRTGEKVFLECVQDMDHENMFWYRQDPGLGLRLIYFSYDVKMKEKGDIPEGYSVSREKKERFSLILESASTNQTSMYLCASSLTNSNQPQHFGDGTRLSIL.

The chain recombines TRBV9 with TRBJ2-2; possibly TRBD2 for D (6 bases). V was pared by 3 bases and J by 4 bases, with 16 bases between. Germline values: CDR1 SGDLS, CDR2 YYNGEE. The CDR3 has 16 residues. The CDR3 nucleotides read TGTGCCAGCAGCGGCGGCGGGACTCGTGGCACCGGGGAGCTGTTTTTT. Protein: CASSGGGTRGTGELFF.